These 23 T cell receptor beta chains originate from one sample sequenced in a study of blood T cell repertoires in COVID-19. The repertoire was sequenced with immunoSEQ multiplex PCR; TCRdb's copy has only in-frame clones and lacks some. The sample includes around 190,000 clones, under 85% of them seen just once. Sequenced sample: peripheral blood. The receptor set was obtained from a human donor in a cohort sampled during active COVID-19.

V is TRBV4-2 and J is TRBJ2-2, with 8 nucleotides matching TRBD1. This CDR3 has 18 amino acids. Germline V lookup: CDR1 LGHNA, CDR2 YNFKEQ. Trimming at V came to 0 bases and at J to 0 bases, leaving 6 bases not matched to a gene. Written as DNA, the CDR3 is TGTGCCAGCAGCCAAGATCCCCGGACAGGGACGAACACCGGGGAGCTGTTTTTT. It codes for CASSQDPRTGTNTGELFF.

This chain connects TRBV5-5 to TRBJ2-3, with 11 bases that match TRBD2. Germline assignment: CDR1 SGHKS and CDR2 YYEKEE (reference sequence). The CDR3 has 18 residues. Germline trimming cut 4 bases from V and 0 bases from J; bases unmatched to any gene: 10. For the CDR3, the DNA is TGTGCCAGCAGCGCCATTCTAGCGGGGGGCGGGAGCACAGATACGCAGTATTTT. Translation: CASSAILAGGGSTDTQYF.

V usage is TRBV7-2 and J usage is TRBJ2-5; 9 bases align to TRBD1. The CDR3 length is 16 residues. The V gene's germline CDR1 is SGHTA and CDR2 FQGNSA. J gave up 0 bases and V 1 base, and 3 bases lay outside the gene matches. The CDR3 DNA reads as TGTGCCAGCAGCTTAGTGGACAGGGGCTACCAAGAGACCCAGTACTTC. Its protein product is CASSLVDRGYQETQYF.

The chain couples TRBV19 to TRBJ1-3, with 7 bases fitting TRBD1. Germline CDR1 reads LNHDA; CDR2 reads SQIVND (reference sequence). V dropped 6 bases and J dropped 0; count of bases not matched to a gene: 5. The CDR3 extends over 15 amino acids. CDR3 nucleotide sequence: TGTGCCAGTAGCACCGACAGGGACTCTGGAAACACCATATATTTT. Its translation: CASSTDRDSGNTIYF.

The chain has TRBV9 and TRBJ1-4; the match to TRBD1 covers 8 bases. This CDR3 comprises 16 residues. V lost 4 bases and J lost 0; bases outside the gene matches: 5. In germline, CDR1 is SGDLS, CDR2 YYNGEE. The CDR3 DNA reads TGTGCCAGCAGCCAAGACAGGGGTGCAACTAATGAAAAACTGTTTTTT. This codes for CASSQDRGATNEKLFF.

J is TRBJ2-5 and V is TRBV9, with 8 bases fitting TRBD2. The V and J ends lost 0 bases and 1 base, in that order; junction bases with no gene match: 5. CDR1 and CDR2 (germline): SGDLS, YYNGEE. The CDR3 is made up of 16 amino acids. This CDR3 is CASSVDGGGLQETQYF. Written as DNA, the CDR3 is TGTGCCAGCAGCGTAGACGGGGGGGGCCTCCAAGAGACCCAGTACTTC. Combining the CDR3 with reference TRBV9 and TRBJ2-5 gives the whole variable domain DSGVTQTPKHLITATGQRVTLRCSPRSGDLSVYWYQQSLDQGLQFLIQYYNGEERAKGNILERFSAQQFPDLHSELNLSSLELGDSALYFCASSVDGGGLQETQYFGPGTRLLVL.

The chain employs TRBV18 and TRBJ1-3; possible D gene TRBD1, 5 bases. The germline V and J ends were trimmed by 3 bases and 0 bases, with 15 bases remaining between them. CDR3 size: 17 residues. Germline CDR1 is KGHSH and CDR2 is LQKENI. The CDR3 DNA follows: TGTGCCAGCTCACCTAATGGACACTCTAGCTCTGGAAACACCATATATTTT. Its protein product is CASSPNGHSSSGNTIYF. Using reference TRBV18 and TRBJ1-3 for the parts outside the CDR3, the full variable domain is NAGVMQNPRHLVRRRGQEARLRCSPMKGHSHVYWYRQLPEEGLKFMVYLQKENIIDESGMPKERFSAEFPKEGPSILRIQQVVRGDSAAYFCASSPNGHSSSGNTIYFGEGSWLTVV.

The rearrangement uses TRBV4-1 and TRBJ2-7; 15 nucleotides agree with TRBD2. This CDR3 comprises 16 residues. The V segment lost 4 bases and the J segment 6 bases; nucleotides outside the gene matches: 7. Germline assignment: CDR1 MGHRA and CDR2 YSYEKL. CDR3 sequence (DNA): TGCGCCAGCAGCCGTGGACTAGCGGGGGGGCGGCGCGAGCAGTACTTC. Translated, it gives CASSRGLAGGRREQYF.

This chain uses TRBV13 with TRBJ2-3, with D perhaps matching TRBD2 (5 bases). The CDR3 runs to 14 residues. Germline V CDR1 and CDR2: PRHDT, FYEKMQ (reference sequence). V gave up 2 bases and J gave up 4 bases, with 10 bases separating them. In DNA form, the CDR3 reads TGTGCCAGCAGCTTAAGACTACCCCCAGATACGCAGTATTTT. This translates into CASSLRLPPDTQYF.

V usage is TRBV3-1 (or the pseudogene TRBV3-2) and J usage is TRBJ1-2; 7 bases align to TRBD1. The junction had 4 bases not matched to a gene; V was cut back by 4 bases and J by 2 bases. The V gene's germline CDR1 is LGHDT and CDR2 YNNKEL (reference sequence). The CDR3 covers 14 residues. The CDR3 DNA reads TGTGCCAGCAGCCTAGGACAGGCAAACTATGGCTACACCTTC. The encoded protein is CASSLGQANYGYTF.

V and J are TRBV4-2 and TRBJ1-6, with D uncertain. Deletions cut 4 bases from V and 2 bases from J, with 12 bases between. The length of the CDR3 is 16 residues. Germline CDR1 and CDR2: LGHNA and YNFKEQ. CDR3 sequence reads: CASSLITGAYNSPLHF. DNA of the CDR3: TGTGCCAGCAGCCTTATCACCGGGGCCTATAATTCACCCCTCCACTTT.

Note on this clone: One end of the junction is discordant with germline, which a read error may explain. This sequence joins TRBV12-5 and TRBJ2-5, with 11 bases matching TRBD2. Germline assignment: CDR1 LGHNT and CDR2 FRNRAP. The CDR3 extends over 17 amino acids. The CDR3 DNA reads TGTGCTAGGGGTTTGGGGGGGGGACTAGCGGACCAAGAGACCCAGTACTTC. Its protein product is CARGLGGGLADQETQYF.

This rearrangement joins TRBV10-3 to TRBJ1-2, with D possibly being TRBD1 (6 bases). Per the germline V gene, CDR1 is ENHRY and CDR2 is SYGVKD. V lost 8 bases and J 4 bases, leaving 14 bases between the germline ends. CDR3 size: 13 residues. DNA of the CDR3: TGTGCCATCTTGTGGGAAGGGGGCTATGGCTACACCTTC. It translates to CAILWEGGYGYTF.

This clone has a handful of counts. The chain uses TRBV19 and TRBJ1-2, with D uncertain. The ends were cut back, 4 bases at V and 4 bases at J, with 13 bases in the middle. This CDR3 is built from 14 residues. Per the germline V gene, CDR1 is LNHDA and CDR2 is SQIVND (reference sequence). The CDR3 region has the DNA TGTGCCAGTAGTAGCCTCCAGGCTACCTATGGCTACACCTTC. It yields the protein CASSSLQATYGYTF.

J is TRBJ1-4 and V is TRBV5-8; maybe TRBD1 (5 bases). V dropped 0 bases and J dropped 7 bases, with 13 bases sitting between them. This CDR3 has 15 amino acids. Germline loops: CDR1 SGHTS, CDR2 YDEGEE. The CDR3 region is CASSLGGREVEKLFF. In DNA form, the CDR3 reads TGTGCCAGCAGCTTGGGGGGCAGGGAGGTTGAAAAACTGTTTTTT. The entire variable domain, with the rest obtained from reference TRBV5-8 and TRBJ1-4, is as follows: EAGVTQSPTHLIKTRGQQATLRCSPISGHTSVYWYQQALGLGLQFLLWYDEGEERNRGNFPPRFSGRQFPNYSSELNVNALELEDSALYLCASSLGGREVEKLFFGSGTQLSVL.

The J gene is TRBJ2-3, the V gene TRBV18; 10 bases line up with TRBD1. After removal of 4 bases from V and 0 bases from J, the junction contained 4 bases not matched to a gene. CDR3 length: 16 amino acids. The germline gives CDR1 KGHSH, CDR2 LQKENI. CDR3 in amino acids: CASSLRTGGSTDTQYF. CDR3 bases: TGTGCCAGCTCACTCAGGACAGGGGGGAGCACAGATACGCAGTATTTT.

The chain is built from TRBV27 and TRBJ1-6; TRBD1 is a possible D gene (6 bases). Germline V gives CDR1 MNHEY, CDR2 SMNVEV (reference sequence). The CDR3 spans 15 residues. V lost 7 bases and J 8 bases, leaving 18 bases between the germline ends. Here the CDR3 reads CASTFRTGRDSPLHF. The DNA of the CDR3 is TGTGCCAGCACCTTTAGAACAGGGAGAGATTCACCCCTCCACTTT.

The CDR3 region is CASSDRTSWTGGELFF. In nucleotides, the CDR3 is TGCGCCAGCAGTGATAGGACTAGCTGGACGGGAGGGGAGCTGTTTTTT. This sequence joins TRBV10-1 and TRBJ2-2; TRBD2 agrees at 8 bases. V shed 3 bases, J shed 8 bases, and the junction held 11 bases outside the gene matches. This CDR3 has 16 amino acids. The germline gives CDR1 WNHNN, CDR2 SYGVQD (reference sequence).

The chain joins TRBV7-2 to TRBJ2-1; 11 bases line up with TRBD2. The junction had 11 bases not matched to a gene; V was cut back by 3 bases and J by 7 bases. Germline V gives CDR1 SGHTA, CDR2 FQGNSA. The CDR3 has 17 residues. The CDR3 sequence: CASSFRTSGLSVNEQFF. CDR3 DNA sequence: TGTGCCAGCAGCTTCCGGACTAGCGGGCTTTCGGTGAATGAGCAGTTCTTC.

The chain combines TRBV7-2 with TRBJ1-1; D is unresolved. Germline V gene sequence: CDR1 SGHTA, CDR2 FQGNSA. The V and J ends lost 5 bases and 0 bases respectively, with 16 bases between them. The CDR3 totals 16 residues. CDR3 amino acids: CASSPRSGRVNTEAFF. The CDR3 bases are TGTGCCAGCAGCCCCCGTTCGGGGAGGGTGAACACTGAAGCTTTCTTT.

The chain recombines TRBV6-2 or TRBV6-3 with TRBJ2-7; 8 bases fit TRBD2. Germline assignment: CDR1 MNHEY and CDR2 SVGEGT. The CDR3 spans 13 residues. Unmatched junction bases numbered 7, after V lost 6 bases and J lost 6 bases. DNA for the CDR3: TGTGCCAGCAGCTCCGGGACTAGTAGCGAGCAGTACTTC. Its translation: CASSSGTSSEQYF.

This sequence joins TRBV3-1 (or the pseudogene TRBV3-2) and TRBJ1-3; D may be TRBD1 (5 bases). Germline V gives CDR1 LGHDT, CDR2 YNNKEL (reference sequence). This CDR3 spans 15 amino acids. Trimming removed 0 bases at V and 4 bases at J, with 10 bases between. The CDR3 DNA follows: TGTGCCAGCAGCCAAGATCTGACAGAAGGAAACACCATATATTTT. It encodes CASSQDLTEGNTIYF.

The J gene is TRBJ1-1, the V gene TRBV18; 10 bases align to TRBD1. This CDR3 comprises 16 residues. V gave up 3 bases and J gave up 3 bases; unmatched junction bases: 7. Germline CDR1 reads KGHSH; CDR2 reads LQKENI. This CDR3 is CASSPRGQGDDTEAFF. DNA for the CDR3: TGTGCCAGCTCACCGCGAGGACAGGGGGATGACACTGAAGCTTTCTTT.